The T cell receptor beta chain under discussion was sequenced for a study of blood T cell repertoires in COVID-19. Measured with immunoSEQ multiplex PCR; TCRdb has only the in-frame clones, and not every one. The sample carries 90,000 to 150,000 clones, around 87% recorded once. V was clipped by 2 bases and J by 0 bases; unmatched bases: 6. Germline values: CDR1 SNHLY, CDR2 FYNNEI. This CDR3 is built from 16 residues. The chain has TRBV2 and TRBJ1-2, with 7 bases aligning to TRBD1. The clonotype was recovered from a human donor in a cohort sampled during active COVID-19. Sequenced material: peripheral blood. CDR3 in amino acids: CASSERTGLSNYGYTF. DNA of the CDR3: TGTGCCAGCAGTGAACGGACAGGCCTTTCTAACTATGGCTACACCTTC.